This TCR beta chain comes out of a study of regulatory T cells in long-lasting Graves disease. Germline CDR1 KGHSH, CDR2 LQKENI. This CDR3 has 16 amino acids. V dropped 4 bases and J dropped 9; count of bases not matched to a gene: 8. The time point is: newly diagnosed GD, antithyroid drugs for less than 3 months. The TCR library was made from RNA that had been extracted from PBMCs in TRIzol. Building of the TCR beta libraries involved iRepertoire HTBI primers and Arm-PCR of CDR3 regions. TCRdb reprocessed the multiplex PCR reads with MiXCR, giving one entry per CDR3 protein. The sample contains fewer than 450,000 distinct CDR3 sequences, over 14% of which appear only once. These sequences were also reported in another study, on T cells in Graves' hyperthyroidism and ophthalmopathy.

Sample: peripheral blood mononuclear cells (PBMCs), taken at new diagnosis, from a patient treated with antithyroid drugs. This TCR was sampled from a middle-aged woman with Graves disease. The chain is built from TRBV18 and TRBJ2-1; 14 bases match TRBD2. The CDR3 nucleotides are TGTGCCAGCTCACTAATCGGGACTAGCGGGAGTTTTGAGCAGTTCTTC. It yields the protein CASSLIGTSGSFEQFF.